This is a list of T cell receptor beta chains from one sample in a study of identical twins. TCRdb re-analysed the 5' RACE reads in MiXCR, keeping a single row per CDR3 protein. The repertoire holds nearly 900,000 distinct CDR3 sequences, with 9% to 15% as singletons. These data were also filed under a second study, of yellow fever vaccine responses in identical twins.

The sequenced sample consisted of PBMCs. The receptors were gathered from a woman between 18 and 29 years old in good health. Both conserved end residues are part of each CDR3.

J,V,CDR3
TRBJ2-3,TRBV28,CASLLRPDTQYF
TRBJ2-2,TRBV5-6,CASSYGGQWNTGELFF
TRBJ1-3,TRBV5-1,CASSLVGGSGNTIYF
TRBJ1-2,TRBV3-1,CASSQGGAQIYGYTF
TRBJ2-1,TRBV29-1,CRAGGLNEQFF
TRBJ1-5,TRBV20-1,CSAKDPNSNQPQHF
TRBJ2-6,TRBV5-5,CASSLGDSGANVLTF
TRBJ2-1,TRBV5-1,CASSSGTLNNEQFF
TRBJ2-1,TRBV5-1,CASSWAGGYNEQFF
TRBJ2-7,TRBV28,CASSLRRDSYEQYF
TRBJ2-3,TRBV7-3,CASSPWARELKNTQYF
TRBJ1-1,TRBV7-9,CASRGWGHTEAFF
TRBJ1-2,TRBV11-1,CASSPRVNRAGGYTF
TRBJ2-5,TRBV5-1,CASSLADRPETQYF
TRBJ2-3,TRBV20-1,CSARLGLAGGLDTQYF
TRBJ2-3,TRBV9,CASSRGTSGGDTQYF
TRBJ2-1,TRBV2,CASTLRGLGGNEQFF
TRBJ1-1,TRBV5-1,CASSLAAEVYTEAFF
TRBJ2-1,TRBV20-1,CSASWRDSYNEQFF
TRBJ2-7,TRBV25-1,CASSREPSEQYF
TRBJ2-1,TRBV2,CASSESMLDRGLNEQFF
TRBJ1-4,TRBV4-1,CASSQDGGASEKLFF
TRBJ2-1,TRBV28,CASSSIAGGPGNEQFF
TRBJ2-3,TRBV10-1,CASSDPGQSTDTQYF
TRBJ2-1,TRBV2,CASSEYGRDGSYNEQFF
TRBJ2-1,TRBV12-5,CACGGASYNEQFF
TRBJ2-3,TRBV10-3,CASHEGTARTDTQYF
TRBJ2-3,TRBV9,CASSVARTGTDTQYF
TRBJ2-3,TRBV20-1,CSASTRFSTDTQYF
TRBJ2-1,TRBV4-1,CASSQEHSSYNEQFF
TRBJ2-1,TRBV20-1,CSARSGVRVEQFF
TRBJ2-7,TRBV20-1,CSASPRPGNYEQYF
TRBJ2-3,TRBV27,CATRDGGTDTQYF
TRBJ2-1,TRBV2,CASSEAGYQNNEQFF
TRBJ2-1,TRBV4-1,CASSPGTSGGIYNEQFF
TRBJ2-1,TRBV6-1,CASSGTSGSSDEQFF
TRBJ1-2,TRBV12-3/TRBV12-4,CASSLSTGVVGYGYTF
TRBJ2-1,TRBV3-1,CASSQDRATAAQFF
TRBJ2-3,TRBV11-1,CASSLRRGLDTQYF
TRBJ1-2,TRBV9,CASSGGPWGYTF
TRBJ1-4,TRBV4-1,CASSRQGEEKLFF
TRBJ1-1,TRBV5-1,CASSLSVNTEAFF
TRBJ2-1,TRBV7-9,CASRLVGGVHNEQFF
TRBJ1-1,TRBV12-3/TRBV12-4,CASSPNRGNTEAFF
TRBJ1-2,TRBV5-1,CASRPRQGSYGYTF
TRBJ1-3,TRBV5-6,CASSWGTGFPGNTIYF
TRBJ2-5,TRBV27,CASKPWQGQETQYF
TRBJ2-1,TRBV20-1,CSAMGLAGEGNEQFF
TRBJ1-1,TRBV9,CASSVVAGALNTEAFF
TRBJ2-7,TRBV19,CASSRSGDVNEQYF
TRBJ2-7,TRBV29-1,CSVVQASTYEQYF
TRBJ2-2,TRBV4-1,CASSQDSPIVGGELFF